The clone carrying this TCR beta chain was seen at least ten times. The data were obtained in a study of a mutant IDH1 vaccine in newly diagnosed glioma. On the study more broadly: Among treated patients, around 62% were male and roughly 40% female, and mean age was about 39 years.

The time point denotes: baseline, week 1 (first vaccination visit). Treatment described: pre-vaccination baseline after standard-of-care therapy. Those who donated had recent WHO grade 3 or 4 IDH1-mutant, ATRX-lost astrocytomas. Assay: immunoSEQ multiplex PCR; the TCRdb copy retains only in-frame clones and omits some. The repertoire has just under 95,000 clones, just under 80% of them found once; the top ten carry roughly 6.9%. V lost 7 bases to trimming and J lost 2 bases, with 9 bases between them. Looked up from germline, CDR1 is SEHNR and CDR2 is FQNEAQ (reference sequence). The CDR3 covers 12 residues.

The sample here was PBMCs, taken from a glioma patient treated with radiotherapy, temozolomide or both. The chain recombines TRBV7-9 with TRBJ2-7; TRBD1 might be the D (5 bases). This receptor was obtained from a middle-aged man with glioma. The CDR3 sequence is CASTGQTYEQYF. CDR3 coding DNA: TGTGCCAGCACCGGACAAACCTACGAGCAGTACTTC.